This T cell receptor (beta chain) was obtained from a study of T cell clones after liver transplantation. Looking at the study overall: Pre-transplant mixed lymphocyte reactions yielded third-party-reactive TCRbeta sequences as comparators for graft-donor-reactive sequences.

Per germline, CDR1 SGHNT and CDR2 YENEEA. This CDR3 has 16 residues. Trimming removed 1 base at V and 1 base at J, with 11 bases between. Sequencing was performed with immunoSEQ multiplex PCR; in TCRdb, only in-frame clones are kept and a portion is missing. The profile covers 68,000 or so clones, with over 90% appearing a single time and approximately 0.92% taken by the ten largest. This clone was counted a single time. The rearrangement links TRBV11-3 to TRBJ2-4; D is uncertain. The starting material was CD4+ T cells from blood, obtained around 25 months after liver transplant. This sequence originates from a human patient who received a liver transplant. Among the T cells, some may be from the graft donor. The CDR3 nucleotides read TGTGCCAGCAGCTTAGTCCCCACCGGGGCCAAAAACATTCAGTACTTC. It specifies CASSLVPTGAKNIQYF.